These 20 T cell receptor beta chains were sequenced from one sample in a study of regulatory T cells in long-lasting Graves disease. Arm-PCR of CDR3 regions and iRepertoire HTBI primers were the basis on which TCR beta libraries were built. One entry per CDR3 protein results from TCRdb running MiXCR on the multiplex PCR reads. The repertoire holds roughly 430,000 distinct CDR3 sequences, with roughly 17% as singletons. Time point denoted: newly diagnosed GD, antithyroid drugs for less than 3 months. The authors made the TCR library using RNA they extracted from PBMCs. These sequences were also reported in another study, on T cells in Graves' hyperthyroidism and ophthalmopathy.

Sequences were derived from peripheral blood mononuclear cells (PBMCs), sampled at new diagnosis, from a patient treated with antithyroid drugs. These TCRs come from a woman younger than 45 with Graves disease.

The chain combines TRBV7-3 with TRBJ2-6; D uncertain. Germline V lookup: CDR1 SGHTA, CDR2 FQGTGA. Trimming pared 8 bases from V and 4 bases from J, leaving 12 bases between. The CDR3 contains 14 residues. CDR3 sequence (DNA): TGTGCCAGCTCCGTGGTCGCCGGGGCCAACGTCCTGACTTTC. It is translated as CASSVVAGANVLTF.

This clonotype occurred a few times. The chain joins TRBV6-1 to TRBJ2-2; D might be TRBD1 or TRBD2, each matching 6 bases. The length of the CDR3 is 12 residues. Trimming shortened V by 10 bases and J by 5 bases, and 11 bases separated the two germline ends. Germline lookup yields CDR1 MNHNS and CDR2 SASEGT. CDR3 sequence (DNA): TGTGCCACAGGGGCGGGGACCGGGGAGCTGTTTTTT. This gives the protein CATGAGTGELFF.

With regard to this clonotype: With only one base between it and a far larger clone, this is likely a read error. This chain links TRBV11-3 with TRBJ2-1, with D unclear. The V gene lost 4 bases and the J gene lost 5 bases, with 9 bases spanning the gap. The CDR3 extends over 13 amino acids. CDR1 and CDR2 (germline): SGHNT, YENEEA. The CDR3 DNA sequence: TGTGCCAGCAGCTCCAACGTCCACAATGAGCAGTTCTTC. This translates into CASSSNVHNEQFF.

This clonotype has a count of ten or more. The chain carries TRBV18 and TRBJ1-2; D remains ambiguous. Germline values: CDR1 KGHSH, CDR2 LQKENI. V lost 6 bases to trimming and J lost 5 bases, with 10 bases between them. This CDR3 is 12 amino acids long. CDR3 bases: TGTGCCAGCTCGGCCTCAAATTATGGCTACACCTTC. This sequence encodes CASSASNYGYTF.

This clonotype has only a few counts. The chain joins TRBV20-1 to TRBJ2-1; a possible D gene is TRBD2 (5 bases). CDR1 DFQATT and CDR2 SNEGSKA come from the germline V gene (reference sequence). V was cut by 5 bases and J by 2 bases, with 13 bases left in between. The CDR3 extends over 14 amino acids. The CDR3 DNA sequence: TGCAGTGCTCATGTGGGAGAGGCCTACAATGAGCAGTTCTTC. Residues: CSAHVGEAYNEQFF.

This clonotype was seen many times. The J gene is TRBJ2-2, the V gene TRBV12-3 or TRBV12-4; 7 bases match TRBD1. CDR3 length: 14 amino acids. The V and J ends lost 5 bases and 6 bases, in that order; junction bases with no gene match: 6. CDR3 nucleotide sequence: TGTGCCAGCAGTATCGGGACAGTGGCCGGGGAGCTGTTTTTT. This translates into CASSIGTVAGELFF.

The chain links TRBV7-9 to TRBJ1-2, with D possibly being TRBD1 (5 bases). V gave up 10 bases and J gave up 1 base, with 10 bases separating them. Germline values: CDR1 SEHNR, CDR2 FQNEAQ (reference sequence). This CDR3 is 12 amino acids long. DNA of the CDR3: TGTGCCAACGGGGGTCTTAACTATGGCTACACCTTC. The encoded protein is CANGGLNYGYTF.

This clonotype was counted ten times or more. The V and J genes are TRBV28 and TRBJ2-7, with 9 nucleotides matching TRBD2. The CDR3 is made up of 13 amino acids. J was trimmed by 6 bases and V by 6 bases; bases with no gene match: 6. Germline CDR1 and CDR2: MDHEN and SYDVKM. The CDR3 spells CASSLAGVGEQYF. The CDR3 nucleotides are TGTGCCAGCAGCTTAGCGGGAGTGGGCGAGCAGTACTTC.

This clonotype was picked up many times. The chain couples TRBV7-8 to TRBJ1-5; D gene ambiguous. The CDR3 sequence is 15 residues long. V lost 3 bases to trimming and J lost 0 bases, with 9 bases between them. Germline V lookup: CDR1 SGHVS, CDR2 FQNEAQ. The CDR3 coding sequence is TGTGCCAGCAGCTTTAGGCGGGATAGCAATCAGCCCCAGCATTTT. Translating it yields CASSFRRDSNQPQHF.

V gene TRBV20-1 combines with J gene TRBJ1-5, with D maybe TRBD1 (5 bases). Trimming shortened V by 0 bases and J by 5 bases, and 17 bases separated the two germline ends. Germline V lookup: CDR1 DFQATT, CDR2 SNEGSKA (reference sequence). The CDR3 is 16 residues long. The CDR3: CSAREPTGGGDQPQHF. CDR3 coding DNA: TGCAGTGCTAGAGAACCGACCGGGGGTGGGGATCAGCCCCAGCATTTT.

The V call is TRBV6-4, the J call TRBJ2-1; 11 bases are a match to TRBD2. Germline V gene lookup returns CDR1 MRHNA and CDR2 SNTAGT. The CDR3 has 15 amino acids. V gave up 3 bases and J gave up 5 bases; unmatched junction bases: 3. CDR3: CASSEPGLADNEQFF. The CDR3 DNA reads TGTGCCAGCAGTGAACCGGGACTAGCGGACAATGAGCAGTTCTTC.

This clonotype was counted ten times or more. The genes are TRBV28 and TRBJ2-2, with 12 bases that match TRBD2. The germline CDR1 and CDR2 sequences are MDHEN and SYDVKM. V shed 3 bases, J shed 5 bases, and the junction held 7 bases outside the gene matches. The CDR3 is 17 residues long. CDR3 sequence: CASSLRLAGGRTGELFF. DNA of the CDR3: TGTGCCAGCAGTTTGAGGCTAGCGGGAGGGCGGACCGGGGAGCTGTTTTTT.

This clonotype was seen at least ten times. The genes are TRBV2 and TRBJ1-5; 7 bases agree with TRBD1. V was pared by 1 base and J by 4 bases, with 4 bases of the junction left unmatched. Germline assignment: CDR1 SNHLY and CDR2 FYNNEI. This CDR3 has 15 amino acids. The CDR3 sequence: CASSEGIQGNQPQHF. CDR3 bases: TGTGCCAGCAGTGAAGGGATACAGGGGAATCAGCCCCAGCATTTT.

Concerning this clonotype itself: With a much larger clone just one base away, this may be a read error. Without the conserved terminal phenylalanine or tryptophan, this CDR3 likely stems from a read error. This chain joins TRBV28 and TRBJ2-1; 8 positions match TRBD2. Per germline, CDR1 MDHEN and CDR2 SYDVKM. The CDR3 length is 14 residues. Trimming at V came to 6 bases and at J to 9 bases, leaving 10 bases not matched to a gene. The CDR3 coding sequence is TGTGCCAGCAGGCCCTCGGGACTAGGTCGTGAGCAGTTCCTC. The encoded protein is CASRPSGLGREQFL.

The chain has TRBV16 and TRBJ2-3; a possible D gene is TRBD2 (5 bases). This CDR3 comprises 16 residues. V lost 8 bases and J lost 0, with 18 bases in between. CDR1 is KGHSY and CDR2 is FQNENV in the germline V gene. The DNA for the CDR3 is TGTGCCAGCCAAAAGGCGGGTCGACTGAGCACAGATACGCAGTATTTT. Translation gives CASQKAGRLSTDTQYF. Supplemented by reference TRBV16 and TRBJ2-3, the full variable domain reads GEEVAQTPKHLVRGEGQKAKLYCAPIKGHSYVFWYQQVLKNEFKFLISFQNENVFDETGMPKERFSAKCLPNSPCSLEIQATKLEDSAVYFCASQKAGRLSTDTQYFGPGTRLTVL.

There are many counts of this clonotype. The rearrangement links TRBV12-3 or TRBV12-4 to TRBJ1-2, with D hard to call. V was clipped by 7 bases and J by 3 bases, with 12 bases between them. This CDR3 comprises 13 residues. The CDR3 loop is CASKWRDDYGYTF. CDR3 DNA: TGTGCCAGCAAGTGGAGGGATGACTATGGCTACACCTTC.

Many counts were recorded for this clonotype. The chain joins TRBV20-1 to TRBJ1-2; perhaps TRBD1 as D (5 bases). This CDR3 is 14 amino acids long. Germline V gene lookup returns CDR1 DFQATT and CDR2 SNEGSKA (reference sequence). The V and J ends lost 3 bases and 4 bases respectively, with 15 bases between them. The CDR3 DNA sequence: TGCAGTGCTAGTGGCCAGGGAATGGGCTATGGCTACACCTTC. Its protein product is CSASGQGMGYGYTF.

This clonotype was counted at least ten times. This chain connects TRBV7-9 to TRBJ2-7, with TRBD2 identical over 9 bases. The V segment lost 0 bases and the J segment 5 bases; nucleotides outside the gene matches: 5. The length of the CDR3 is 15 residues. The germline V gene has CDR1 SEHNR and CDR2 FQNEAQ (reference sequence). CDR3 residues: CASSLARTSVNEQYF. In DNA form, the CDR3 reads TGTGCCAGCAGCTTAGCCCGGACTAGCGTTAACGAGCAGTACTTC. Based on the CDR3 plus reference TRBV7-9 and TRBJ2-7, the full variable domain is DTGVSQNPRHKITKRGQNVTFRCDPISEHNRLYWYRQTLGQGPEFLTYFQNEAQLEKSRLLSDRFSAERPKGSFSTLEIQRTEQGDSAMYLCASSLARTSVNEQYFGPGTRLTVT.

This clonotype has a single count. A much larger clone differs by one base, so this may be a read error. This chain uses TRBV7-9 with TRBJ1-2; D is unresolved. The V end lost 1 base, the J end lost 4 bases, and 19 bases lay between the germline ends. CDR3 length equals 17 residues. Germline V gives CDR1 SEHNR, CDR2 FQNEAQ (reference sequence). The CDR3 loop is CASSLVRHSGYGYGYTF. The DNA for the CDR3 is TGTGCCAGCAGCTTAGTGAGACATAGCGGCTACGGCTATGGCTACACCTTC.

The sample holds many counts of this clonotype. The CDR3 is CASSGQGEGYNEQFF. The CDR3 nucleotides are TGTGCCAGCAGCGGACAGGGCGAAGGATACAATGAGCAGTTCTTC. The chain is built from TRBV9 and TRBJ2-1; 7 bases align to TRBD1. CDR1 and CDR2 from the germline V gene are SGDLS and YYNGEE. The CDR3 length is 15 residues. The ends lost 3 bases at V and 4 bases at J; junction bases unmatched: 7.